This TCR beta chain was found in a study of blood T cell repertoires in COVID-19. Study-wide context: Recovered participants had two consecutive negative NP/OP PCR tests, healthcare professional clearance, or symptom resolution. Specimens from acute and convalescent COVID-19 originated in the United States, Italy and Spain.

As to this clone: Other DNA sequences in this specimen translate into the identical CDR3.

This CDR3 spans 15 amino acids. After removal of 0 bases from V and 0 bases from J, the junction contained 2 bases not matched to a gene. From germline, CDR1 is SGHRS and CDR2 YFSETQ. Per the original methods: Using reference gene primer amplification, nucleated cell counts were estimated. The method was immunoSEQ multiplex PCR; TCRdb's version includes in-frame clones alone and lacks a portion of them. Clonal size and the V and J genes are those of that table, whereas D and trimming came from the DNA. The repertoire holds more than 200,000 clones, with 80% to 90% as singletons. Participants spanned ages about 18 to 100 years and resided in about 25 US areas.

The sequencing sample was made of PBMCs or T cells enriched from blood (not recorded which). The receptor was derived from a young man in a cohort exposed to, infected with or recovered from COVID-19 (not recorded which). The V gene is TRBV5-1, the J gene TRBJ1-1; 7 bases match TRBD1. CDR3 protein: CASSLVRGLNTEAFF. The CDR3 nucleotides are TGCGCCAGCAGCTTGGTGAGGGGGCTGAACACTGAAGCTTTCTTT.